Below are 11 T cell receptor beta chains sequenced from a single sample in a study of T cell responses to AZD1222 COVID-19 vaccine. Sequencing was performed with immunoSEQ multiplex PCR; in TCRdb, only in-frame clones are kept and a portion is missing. The repertoire holds about 180,000 clones, with approximately 94% as singletons. Source: peripheral blood, taken 28 days after the second AZD1222 dose. These receptors were obtained from an adult who received the AZD1222 COVID-19 vaccine.

The chain recombines TRBV7-2 with TRBJ2-5; 9 positions match TRBD2. The CDR3 length is 14 residues. V shed 5 bases, J shed 4 bases, and the junction held 5 bases outside the gene matches. CDR1 SGHTA and CDR2 FQGNSA come from the germline V gene. The CDR3 nucleotides are TGTGCCAGCAGCCAGGGCGGGGGGGCAGAGACCCAGTACTTC. Its protein is CASSQGGGAETQYF. The variable domain in full, completed from reference TRBV7-2 and TRBJ2-5, reads GAGVSQSPSNKVTEKGKDVELRCDPISGHTALYWYRQSLGQGLEFLIYFQGNSAPDKSGLPSDRFSAERTGGSVSTLTIQRTQQEDSAVYLCASSQGGGAETQYFGPGTRLLVL.

In its sample, this clone was seen once. This sequence joins TRBV6-5 and TRBJ1-1, with TRBD1 as a possible D gene (5 bases). V was cut by 7 bases and J by 2 bases, with 8 bases left in between. The germline gives CDR1 MNHEY, CDR2 SVGAGI. The CDR3 extends over 12 amino acids. CDR3 residues: CASIRGNTEAFF. The CDR3 nucleotides are TGTGCCAGCATTAGGGGTAACACTGAAGCTTTCTTT.

The chain employs TRBV3-1 (or the pseudogene TRBV3-2) and TRBJ2-1; 8 nucleotides line up with TRBD2. Per germline, CDR1 LGHDT and CDR2 YNNKEL (reference sequence). The CDR3 runs to 15 residues. V shed 1 base, J shed 11 bases, and the junction held 10 bases outside the gene matches. The CDR3 nucleotides are TGTGCCAGCAGCCAAGGAGCGGGAGAACTCGGTCAGCAGTTCTTC. The encoded protein is CASSQGAGELGQQFF.

As concerns this clone: An end of the junction differs from the germline gene, which may be a read error. The J gene is TRBJ1-1, the V gene TRBV19; no clear D. This CDR3 contains 12 residues. CDR1 is LNHDA and CDR2 is SQIVND in the germline V gene (reference sequence). CDR3 amino acids: CASKEFNSEAFF. For the CDR3, the DNA is TGTGCCAGTAAGGAATTTAACAGTGAAGCTTTCTTT.

V is TRBV30 and J is TRBJ2-1; D unclear. The CDR3 sequence is 11 residues long. V lost 8 bases and J 4 bases, leaving 9 bases between the germline ends. The V gene's germline CDR1 is GTSNPN and CDR2 SVGIG (reference sequence). The CDR3 spells CAEARYNEQFF. CDR3 sequence (DNA): TGTGCCGAAGCTAGATACAATGAGCAGTTCTTC.

V is TRBV30 and J is TRBJ2-5, with D perhaps matching TRBD2 (6 bases). Germline CDR1 reads GTSNPN; CDR2 reads SVGIG (reference sequence). V was shortened by 3 bases and J by 5 bases, with 13 bases between the two germline ends. This CDR3 is built from 13 residues. CDR3 in DNA: TGTGCCTGGAGGGGTCGGCGGGACGAGACCCAGTACTTC. Protein product: CAWRGRRDETQYF.

This clone occurred once. The rearrangement links TRBV2 to TRBJ1-2; a possible D gene is TRBD1 (6 bases). Trimming removed 1 base at V and 0 bases at J, with 15 bases between. Germline assignment: CDR1 SNHLY and CDR2 FYNNEI. This CDR3 comprises 17 residues. The DNA of the CDR3 is TGTGCCAGCAGTGAAGGCCGAAGACAGGCCGCTAACTATGGCTACACCTTC. Residues: CASSEGRRQAANYGYTF.

The chain uses TRBV18 and TRBJ2-4; 9 bases map to TRBD1. Germline V lookup: CDR1 KGHSH, CDR2 LQKENI. The CDR3 extends over 13 amino acids. With V trimmed by 6 bases and J by 7 bases, 4 bases remained unmatched. CDR3 sequence (DNA): TGTGCCAGCTCCCTCGGGACAGGGAACATTCAGTACTTC. It codes for CASSLGTGNIQYF.

The gene calls are TRBV11-2 and TRBJ2-1; 7 bases are shared with TRBD2. V lost 3 bases and J lost 7; bases outside the gene matches: 6. CDR3 length: 14 residues. The germline V gene has CDR1 SGHAT and CDR2 FQNNGV. CDR3 coding DNA: TGTGCCAGCAGCTTCGCGGGAGCGGGGAATGAGCAGTTCTTC. This sequence encodes CASSFAGAGNEQFF.

The chain couples TRBV11-3 to TRBJ2-1, with 9 bases identical to TRBD2. The CDR3 extends over 14 amino acids. J gave up 7 bases and V 3 bases, and 4 bases lay outside the gene matches. The germline CDR1 and CDR2 sequences are SGHNT and YENEEA. CDR3 nucleotide sequence: TGTGCCAGCAGCTTTGCGGGGGGGCCAAATGAGCAGTTCTTC. Translation: CASSFAGGPNEQFF.

The chain has TRBV2 and TRBJ1-2, with D perhaps matching TRBD1 (5 bases). Trimming removed 5 bases at V and 3 bases at J, with 13 bases between. CDR1 is SNHLY and CDR2 is FYNNEI in the germline V gene. This CDR3 spans 14 amino acids. This CDR3 reads CASSRDGTYYGYTF. The CDR3 DNA reads TGTGCCAGCAGTAGGGACGGAACCTACTATGGCTACACCTTC.